This T cell receptor beta chain is from a study of T cell changes during pregnancy in multiple sclerosis. Clones were read by immunoSEQ multiplex PCR, and TCRdb kept only the in-frame ones, dropping some. The sample consists of fewer than 60,000 clones, about 90% of them appearing once. With V trimmed by 3 bases and J by 2 bases, 7 bases remained unmatched. The germline V gene has CDR1 KGHSH and CDR2 LQKENI. The CDR3 is 16 residues long. The TCR comes from a female donor with multiple sclerosis, enrolled in a pregnancy study. Sequences were derived from CD4+ T cells from peripheral blood mononuclear cells, sampled after pregnancy. The chain joins TRBV18 to TRBJ2-3, with 8 bases fitting TRBD2. CDR3 amino acids: CASSPVAGGLTDTQYF. The CDR3 DNA reads TGTGCCAGCTCACCGGTTGCGGGGGGCCTCACAGATACGCAGTATTTT.